The 7 T cell receptor beta chains in this list originate from one sample, sequenced in a study of T cell clonality in common variable immunodeficiency. Whole-study findings and limits: In common variable immunodeficiency, TCR beta chains reportedly carried fewer deletions and N-nucleotide insertions.

Their antigen targets remain unknown. Profiling relied on immunoSEQ multiplex PCR, and the TCRdb table lists in-frame clones only, not all of them. The sample presents around 30,000 clones, none singletons. Material for sequencing was peripheral blood mononuclear cells. The receptors were gathered from a human donor with common variable immunodeficiency.

The table lists this clone with a few counts. The read falls 3 residues short of the CDR3 end, and the missing part is taken from the germline J gene. The genes are TRBV30 and TRBJ2-7; tentatively, D is TRBD2 (5 bases). Germline assignment: CDR1 GTSNPN and CDR2 SVGIG (reference sequence). Trimming removed 3 bases at V and 4 bases at J, with 13 bases between. The CDR3 sequence is 13 residues long. Incomplete CDR3 DNA: TGTGCCTGGAGAACCTTAGCGAGGTACGAG. Protein product: CAWRTLARYE. In full, the CDR3 is CAWRTLARYEQYF.

This clone came up many times. The read ends 3 residues before the CDR3 terminus; that terminus is restored from the germline J gene. V and J are TRBV7-3 and TRBJ2-6; 7 nucleotides match TRBD2. CDR1 is SGHTA and CDR2 is FQGTGA in the germline V gene. V lost 0 bases to trimming and J lost 0 bases; unmatched junction nucleotides: 8. The CDR3 runs to 19 residues. The DNA read from the CDR3 is TGTGCCAGCAGCTTAACGCCGGGAGCGGGAAGCTCTGGGGCCAACGTC. Translation: CASSLTPGAGSSGANV. In full, the CDR3 reads CASSLTPGAGSSGANVLTF.

This clone was seen repeatedly, ten times or more. Coverage ceases 3 residues before the CDR3 finishes, and the germline J gene fills in the end. This rearrangement joins TRBV6-1 to TRBJ2-7; unclear D gene. The V end was cut by 2 bases, the J end by 0 bases, with 23 bases between. The germline gives CDR1 MNHNS, CDR2 SASEGT. The CDR3 is 19 residues long. The CDR3 loop is CASSERVGSTRRISYEQYF. The covered CDR3 bases are TGTGCCAGCAGTGAAAGGGTCGGCAGCACACGACGAATCTCCTACGAG.

In its sample, this clone was seen many times. The read stops 3 residues short of the end of the CDR3; the missing end is completed from the germline J gene. The chain uses TRBV18 and TRBJ1-4; 8 bases are shared with TRBD1. Unmatched junction bases numbered 6, after V lost 5 bases and J lost 4 bases. Germline-derived CDR1 and CDR2 are KGHSH and LQKENI. This CDR3 spans 15 amino acids. CDR3 residues: CASSARTGNNEKLFF. The covered CDR3 bases are TGTGCCAGCTCAGCAAGGACAGGGAATAATGAAAAA. The whole variable domain, filled in from reference TRBV18 and TRBJ1-4, reads NAGVMQNPRHLVRRRGQEARLRCSPMKGHSHVYWYRQLPEEGLKFMVYLQKENIIDESGMPKERFSAEFPKEGPSILRIQQVVRGDSAAYFCASSARTGNNEKLFFGSGTQLSVL.

There are many counts of this clone. The read halts 3 residues ahead of the CDR3 end, with the missing end drawn from the germline J gene. Other nucleotide sequences in the sample specify the same CDR3. The chain is built from TRBV7-6 and TRBJ1-1; 12 nucleotides match TRBD1. The CDR3 has 17 amino acids. With 5 bases clipped from V and 7 bases from J, the junction kept 14 bases outside the gene matches. Looked up from germline, CDR1 is SGHVS and CDR2 is FNYEAQ. CDR3: CASSRPRDRGRVGEAFF. CDR3 DNA, as far as it was read: TGTGCCAGCAGCCGGCCCCGGGACAGGGGGCGTGTAGGTGAA.

This clone was seen a few times. Possible read error: a much larger clone is one base away. The CDR3 end falls 3 residues outside the read, so it is completed with the germline J gene. The chain has TRBV7-9 and TRBJ1-2, with a possible D match to TRBD1 (5 bases). Germline V gives CDR1 SEHNR, CDR2 FQNEAQ (reference sequence). The CDR3 totals 13 residues. The DNA read from the CDR3 is TGTTCCAGCAGCTTGAAGGGGAACTATGGC. Encoded protein: CSSSLKGNYG. The full CDR3 sequence reads CSSSLKGNYGYTF.

This clone was picked up a small number of times. The observed sequence ends 3 residues before the CDR3 terminus, with the missing tail filled in from the germline J gene. V gene TRBV30 combines with J gene TRBJ2-6; the match to TRBD1 covers 9 bases. Germline-derived CDR1 and CDR2 are GTSNPN and SVGIG (reference sequence). J gave up 0 bases and V 4 bases, and 16 bases lay outside the gene matches. The CDR3 extends over 20 amino acids. The DNA read from the CDR3 is TGTGCCTGGAAAAAGACAGTCGGGACAGGGACCTTCTCTGGGGCCAACGTC. Its translation is CAWKKTVGTGTFSGANV. The full-length CDR3 reads as CAWKKTVGTGTFSGANVLTF.